The 2 T cell receptor beta chains below all came from one sample that was sequenced in a study of immune reconstitution after stem cell transplant in scleroderma. MiXCR, applied by TCRdb to the RT-PCR reads, yields one record per CDR3 protein. The sample includes approximately 2,300 distinct CDR3 sequences, about 10% of them seen just once. The sample was acquired before or after autologous hematopoietic stem cell transplantation (not recorded which). The receptors shown here come from a female donor with systemic sclerosis.

V usage is TRBV19 and J usage is TRBJ2-1, with TRBD2 matching 7 bases. CDR3 length: 16 amino acids. V trimming: 3 bases; J trimming: 4 bases; junction bases outside the gene matches: 9. The germline CDR1 and CDR2 sequences are LNHDA and SQIVND (reference sequence). CDR3 sequence: CASSIGLAGRYNEQFF. For the CDR3, the DNA is TGTGCCAGTAGTATCGGTTTAGCGGGCCGGTACAATGAGCAGTTCTTC.

This chain uses TRBV20-1 with TRBJ1-3, with D perhaps matching TRBD1 (5 bases). The V end was cut by 6 bases, the J end by 2 bases, with 14 bases between. CDR1 is DFQATT, CDR2 SNEGSKA, per germline (reference sequence). CDR3 length equals 14 residues. CDR3: CSAVTGGTGNTIYF. CDR3 DNA sequence: TGCAGTGCCGTTACCGGGGGGACTGGAAACACCATATATTTT.